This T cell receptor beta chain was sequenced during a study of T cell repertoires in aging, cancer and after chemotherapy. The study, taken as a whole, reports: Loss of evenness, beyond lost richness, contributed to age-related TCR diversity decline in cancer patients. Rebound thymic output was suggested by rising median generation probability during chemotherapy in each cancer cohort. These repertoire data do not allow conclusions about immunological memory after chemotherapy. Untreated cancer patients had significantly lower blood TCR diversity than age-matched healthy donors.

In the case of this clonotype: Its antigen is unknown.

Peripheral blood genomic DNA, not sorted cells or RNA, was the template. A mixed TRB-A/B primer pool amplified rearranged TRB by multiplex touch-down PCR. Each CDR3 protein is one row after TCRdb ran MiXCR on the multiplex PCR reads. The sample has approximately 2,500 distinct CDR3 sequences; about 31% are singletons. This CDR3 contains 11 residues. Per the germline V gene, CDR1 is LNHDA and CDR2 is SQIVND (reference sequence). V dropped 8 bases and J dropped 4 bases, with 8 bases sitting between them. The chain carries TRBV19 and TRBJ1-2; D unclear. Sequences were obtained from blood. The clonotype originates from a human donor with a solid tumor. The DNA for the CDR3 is TGTGCCAGTCACTACAGCTATGGCTACACCTTC. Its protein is CASHYSYGYTF.